This T cell receptor (beta chain) comes out of a study of cytomegalovirus exposure and HLA in healthy donors. Germline CDR1 KGHSH, CDR2 LQKENI. The length of the CDR3 is 14 residues. Trimming stripped 2 bases from V and 3 bases from J, with 11 bases between. Study findings and constraints: An analysis that came later showed most CMV-associated TCR beta chains appearing HLA-restricted. Later analysis identified a missense DCLRE1C variant that was linked to TCR beta V- and J-gene trimming. One later analysis reportedly identified an Asian-associated ancestry cluster that showed fewer N-insertions than the approximately 600-donor mean.

A note on this clone: As yet, its antigen is unknown.

With 60 Vbeta and 13 Jbeta primers, the PCR was carried out. TCRdb's table, derived via immunoSEQ multiplex PCR, lists solely in-frame clones and lacks some. The sample consists of roughly 100,000 clones, 74% of them appearing once. Sequenced: PBMCs. The clonotype comes from a man in his forties or fifties in good health and CMV-seropositive. The chain links TRBV18 to TRBJ2-7; tentatively, D is TRBD2 (5 bases). Written as DNA, the CDR3 is TGTGCCAGCTCACCATCAGTGAGGGTCTACGAGCAGTACTTC. It is translated as CASSPSVRVYEQYF.